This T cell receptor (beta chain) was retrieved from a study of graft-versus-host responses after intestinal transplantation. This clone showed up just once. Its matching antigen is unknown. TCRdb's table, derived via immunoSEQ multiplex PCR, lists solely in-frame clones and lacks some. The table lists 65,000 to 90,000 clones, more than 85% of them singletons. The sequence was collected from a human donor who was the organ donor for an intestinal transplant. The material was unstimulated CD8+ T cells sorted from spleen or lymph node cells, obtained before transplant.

CDR3: CASSLAQGYEQYF. In nucleotides, the CDR3 is TGTGCCAGCAGCTTAGCGCAGGGGTACGAGCAGTACTTC. V and J are TRBV7-6 and TRBJ2-7, with a possible D match to TRBD1 (6 bases). The V and J ends lost 0 bases and 4 bases respectively, with 7 bases between them. The CDR3 is made up of 13 amino acids. Germline lookup yields CDR1 SGHVS and CDR2 FNYEAQ.